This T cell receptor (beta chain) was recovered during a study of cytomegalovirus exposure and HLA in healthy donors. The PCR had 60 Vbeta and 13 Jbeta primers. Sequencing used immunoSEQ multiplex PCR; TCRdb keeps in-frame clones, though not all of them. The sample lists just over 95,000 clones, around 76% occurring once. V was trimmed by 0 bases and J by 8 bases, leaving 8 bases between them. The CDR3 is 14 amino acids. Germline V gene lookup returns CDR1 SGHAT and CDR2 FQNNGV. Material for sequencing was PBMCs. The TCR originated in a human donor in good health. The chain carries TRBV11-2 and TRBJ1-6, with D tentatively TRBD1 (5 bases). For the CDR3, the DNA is TGTGCCAGCAGCTTAGATGACAGACATTCACCCCTCCACTTT. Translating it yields CASSLDDRHSPLHF.